This T cell receptor beta chain was documented in a study of blood T cell repertoires in COVID-19. Donors in Cohort 3 who had recovered were those with two negative PCRs, healthcare professional clearance, or resolution of their symptoms. This clone appeared a few times. Trimming removed 9 bases at V and 8 bases at J, with 19 bases between. CDR1 and CDR2 (germline): KGHDR, SFDVKD. The CDR3 covers 13 residues. Only in-frame clones appear in the TCRdb table, and some are missing; sequencing was by immunoSEQ multiplex PCR. The sample records approximately 400,000 clones, under 85% being singletons. The source material was PBMCs or T cells enriched from blood (not recorded which). The rearrangement uses TRBV24-1 and TRBJ2-7, with TRBD1 as a possible D gene (6 bases). The sequence came from a woman in her 50s who had recovered from COVID-19. CDR3 nucleotide sequence: TGTGCCACCTCTGAGGGGGAATTTGGTAAGCAGTACTTC. Its translation: CATSEGEFGKQYF.